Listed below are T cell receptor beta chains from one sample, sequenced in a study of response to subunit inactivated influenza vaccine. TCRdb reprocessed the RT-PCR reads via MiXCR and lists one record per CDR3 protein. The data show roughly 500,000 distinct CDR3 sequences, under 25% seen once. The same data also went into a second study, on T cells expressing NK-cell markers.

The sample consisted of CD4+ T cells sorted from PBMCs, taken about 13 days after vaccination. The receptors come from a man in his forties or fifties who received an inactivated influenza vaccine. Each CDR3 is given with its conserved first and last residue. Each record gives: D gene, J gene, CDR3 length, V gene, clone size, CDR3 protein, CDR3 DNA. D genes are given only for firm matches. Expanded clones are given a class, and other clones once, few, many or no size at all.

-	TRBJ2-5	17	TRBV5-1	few	CASSSRKRGQVRETQYF	TGCGCCAGCAGCAGCCGTAAAAGAGGGCAGGTCCGGGAGACCCAGTACTTC
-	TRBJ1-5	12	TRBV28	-	CASNLLNQPQHF	TGTGCCAGCAATTTACTCAATCAGCCCCAGCATTTT
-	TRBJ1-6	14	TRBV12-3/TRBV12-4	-	CASSFWGDNSPLHF	TGTGCCAGCAGTTTTTGGGGAGATAATTCACCCCTCCACTTT
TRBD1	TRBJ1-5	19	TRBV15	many	CATSRDSPGQGDSNQPQHF	TGTGCCACCAGCAGAGATTCCCCGGGACAGGGGGATAGCAATCAGCCCCAGCATTTT
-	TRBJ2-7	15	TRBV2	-	CASSRNGGYTYEQYF	TGTGCCAGCAGTCGAAATGGGGGGTACACCTACGAGCAGTACTTC
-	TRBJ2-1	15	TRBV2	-	CASSLLENPGNEQFF	TGTGCCAGCAGTCTACTCGAGAACCCGGGCAATGAGCAGTTCTTC
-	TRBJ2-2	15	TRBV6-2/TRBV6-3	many	CASSYSGLGAGELFF	TGTGCCAGCAGTTATTCGGGACTTGGAGCCGGGGAGCTGTTTTTT
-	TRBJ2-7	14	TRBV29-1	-	CSVVSGDPIYEQYF	TGCAGCGTTGTATCGGGGGACCCCATCTACGAGCAGTACTTC
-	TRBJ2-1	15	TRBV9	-	CASSAPGRLYNEQFF	TGTGCCAGCAGCGCCCCGGGGAGGCTCTACAATGAGCAGTTCTTC
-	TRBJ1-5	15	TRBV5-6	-	CASSIGHTAGQPQHF	TGTGCCAGCAGCATAGGACATACGGCCGGTCAGCCCCAGCATTTT
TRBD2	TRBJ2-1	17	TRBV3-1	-	CASSQKISGSLYNEQFF	TGTGCCAGCAGCCAAAAGATTAGCGGGAGTCTCTACAATGAGCAGTTCTTC
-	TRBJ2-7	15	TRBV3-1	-	CASSQIGTSNYEQYF	TGTGCCAGCAGCCAAATCGGGACAAGCAACTACGAGCAGTACTTC
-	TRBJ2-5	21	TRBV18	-	CASSPRAPSLVVMQGHQTQYF	TGTGCCAGCTCACCCCGGGCCCCCTCGCTGGTAGTAATGCAGGGTCATCAGACCCAGTACTTC
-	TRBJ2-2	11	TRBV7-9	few	CASGHPQGLFF	TGTGCCAGCGGCCACCCACAAGGGCTGTTTTTT
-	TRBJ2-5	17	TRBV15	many	CATSRAGRVVDQETQYF	TGTGCCACCAGCAGAGCGGGCAGGGTAGTCGATCAAGAGACCCAGTACTTC
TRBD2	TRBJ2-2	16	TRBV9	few	CASSYLAGEHTGELFF	TGTGCCAGCAGCTACCTAGCGGGAGAGCACACCGGGGAGCTGTTTTTT
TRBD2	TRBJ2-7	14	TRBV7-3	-	CASSKGGSSYEQYF	TGTGCCAGCAGCAAAGGCGGGAGCTCCTACGAGCAGTACTTC
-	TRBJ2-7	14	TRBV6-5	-	CASSSRQGPYEQYF	TGTGCCAGCAGTTCGCGTCAGGGGCCCTACGAGCAGTACTTC
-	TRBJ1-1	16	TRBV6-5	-	CASSYGRETMNTEAFF	TGTGCCAGCAGTTACGGGCGGGAGACCATGAACACTGAAGCTTTCTTT
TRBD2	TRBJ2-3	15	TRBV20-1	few	CSAKTSGSFADTQYF	TGCAGTGCAAAGACTAGCGGGAGTTTCGCAGATACGCAGTATTTT
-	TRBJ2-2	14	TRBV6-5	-	CASSYGGSTGELFF	TGTGCCAGCAGTTACGGGGGATCCACCGGGGAGCTGTTTTTT
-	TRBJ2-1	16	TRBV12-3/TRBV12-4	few	CASSFRSPALYNEQFF	TGTGCCAGCAGTTTTCGGTCACCAGCACTCTACAATGAGCAGTTCTTC
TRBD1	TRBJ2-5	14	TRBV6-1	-	CASTQQGRMETQYF	TGTGCCAGCACCCAACAGGGGCGGATGGAGACCCAGTACTTC
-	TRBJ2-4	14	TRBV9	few	CASSPRTGLNIQYF	TGTGCCAGCAGCCCACGAACCGGGCTAAACATTCAGTACTTC
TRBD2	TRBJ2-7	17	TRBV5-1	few	CASSPGLAGELPYEQYF	TGCGCCAGCAGCCCCGGCCTAGCGGGAGAACTACCCTACGAGCAGTACTTC
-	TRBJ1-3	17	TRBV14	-	CASSQVGDWSSGNTIYF	TGTGCCAGCAGCCAAGTGGGAGACTGGAGCTCTGGAAACACCATATATTTT
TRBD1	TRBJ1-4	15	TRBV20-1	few	CSARGGQGSNEKLFF	TGCAGTGCTAGAGGCGGACAGGGCAGTAATGAAAAACTGTTTTTT
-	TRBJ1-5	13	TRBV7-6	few	CASSWGEVQPQHF	TGTGCCAGCAGCTGGGGAGAAGTACAGCCCCAGCATTTT
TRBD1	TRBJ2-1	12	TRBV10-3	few	CAISDQGDEQFF	TGTGCCATCAGTGATCAGGGGGATGAGCAGTTCTTC
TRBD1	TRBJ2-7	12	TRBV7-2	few	CASSLMSGQMYF	TGTGCCAGCAGCTTAATGTCGGGACAGATGTACTTC
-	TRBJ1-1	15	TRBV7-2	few	CASSLSGGRFTEAFF	TGTGCCAGCAGCTTGTCCGGGGGGCGTTTTACTGAAGCTTTCTTT
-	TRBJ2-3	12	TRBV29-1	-	CSVDHYTDTQYF	TGCAGCGTTGATCATTACACAGATACGCAGTATTTT
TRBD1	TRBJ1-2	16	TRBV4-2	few	CASSQDGTGASYGYTF	TGTGCCAGCAGCCAAGATGGGACAGGGGCGAGCTATGGCTACACCTTC
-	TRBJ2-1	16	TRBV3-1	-	CASSQELGAEGHEQFF	TGTGCCAGCAGCCAAGAGTTAGGAGCGGAGGGACATGAGCAGTTCTTC
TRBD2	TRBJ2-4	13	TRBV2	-	CASGGTSANIQYF	TGTGCCAGCGGGGGGACTAGCGCGAACATTCAGTACTTC
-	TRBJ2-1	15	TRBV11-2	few	CASSALGAQYNEQFF	TGTGCCAGCAGCGCGCTGGGGGCCCAGTACAATGAGCAGTTCTTC
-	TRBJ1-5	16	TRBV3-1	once	CASSLYREVSNQPQHF	TGTGCCAGCAGCCTATACAGGGAAGTTAGCAATCAGCCCCAGCATTTT
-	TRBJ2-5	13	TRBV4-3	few	CASSQEVGRTQYF	TGCGCCAGCAGCCAAGAAGTCGGGCGGACCCAGTACTTC
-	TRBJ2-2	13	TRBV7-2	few	CASSYQYTGELFF	TGTGCCAGCAGCTATCAGTACACCGGGGAGCTGTTTTTT
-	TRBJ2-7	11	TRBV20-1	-	CSARGQYEQYF	TGCAGTGCTAGAGGACAGTACGAGCAGTACTTC
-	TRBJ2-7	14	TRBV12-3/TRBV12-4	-	CASKKTGLIYEQYF	TGTGCCAGCAAGAAAACAGGGTTAATCTACGAGCAGTACTTC
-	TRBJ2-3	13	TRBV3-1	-	CASSTSATDTQYF	TGTGCCAGCAGCACAAGTGCCACAGATACGCAGTATTTT
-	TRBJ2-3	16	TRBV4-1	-	CASSQDPGRGTDTQYF	TGCGCCAGCAGCCAAGACCCGGGAAGGGGGACAGATACGCAGTATTTT
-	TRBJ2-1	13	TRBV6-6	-	CASSQEKYNEQFF	TGTGCCAGCAGCCAAGAAAAATACAATGAGCAGTTCTTC
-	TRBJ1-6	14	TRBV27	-	CASSLSWGRSPLHF	TGTGCCAGCAGTTTATCTTGGGGGCGGTCACCCCTCCACTTT
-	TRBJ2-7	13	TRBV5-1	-	CASSGFASYEQYF	TGCGCCAGCAGCGGGTTTGCATCCTACGAGCAGTACTTC
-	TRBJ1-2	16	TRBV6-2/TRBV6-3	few	CASSSYRQVAGYGYTF	TGTGCCAGCAGTTCTTACCGGCAAGTCGCGGGCTATGGCTACACCTTC
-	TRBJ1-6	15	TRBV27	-	CASSLGAVYNSPLHF	TGTGCCAGCAGTTTAGGGGCTGTCTATAATTCACCCCTCCACTTT
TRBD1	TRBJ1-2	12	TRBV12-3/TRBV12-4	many	CASATGQGGYTF	TGTGCCAGCGCTACCGGACAGGGGGGCTACACCTTC
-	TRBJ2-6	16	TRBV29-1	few	CSVAEGLSSGANVLTF	TGCAGCGTTGCTGAGGGGCTCAGCTCTGGGGCCAACGTCCTGACTTTC
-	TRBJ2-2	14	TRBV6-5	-	CASSYSDPNGELFF	TGTGCCAGCAGTTACTCTGACCCCAACGGGGAGCTGTTTTTT
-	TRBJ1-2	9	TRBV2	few	CASTKGYTF	TGTGCCAGCACGAAGGGATACACCTTC
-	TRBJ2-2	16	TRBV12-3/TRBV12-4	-	CASSLLPGANTGELFF	TGTGCCAGCAGTTTACTTCCGGGAGCAAACACCGGGGAGCTGTTTTTT
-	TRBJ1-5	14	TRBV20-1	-	CSAQQPDSNQPQHF	TGCAGTGCTCAACAACCGGATAGCAATCAGCCCCAGCATTTT
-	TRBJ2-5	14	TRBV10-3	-	CAISGMATQETQYF	TGTGCCATCAGTGGTATGGCTACGCAAGAGACCCAGTACTTC
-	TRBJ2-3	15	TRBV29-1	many	CSVEGGASATDTQYF	TGCAGCGTTGAAGGGGGGGCGTCGGCCACAGATACGCAGTATTTT
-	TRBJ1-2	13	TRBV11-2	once	CASSLATIYGYTF	TGTGCCAGCAGCTTAGCGACGATCTATGGCTACACCTTC
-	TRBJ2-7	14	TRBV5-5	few	CASSLVGISYEQYF	TGTGCCAGCAGCTTAGTCGGGATCTCCTACGAGCAGTACTTC
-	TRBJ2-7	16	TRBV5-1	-	CASSLGGGRSTYEQYF	TGCGCCAGCAGCTTGGGGGGGGGCAGGAGCACCTACGAGCAGTACTTC
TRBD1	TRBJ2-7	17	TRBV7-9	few	CASSSAHWDRTPYEQYF	TGTGCCAGCAGCTCAGCTCACTGGGACAGGACTCCTTACGAGCAGTACTTC